Listed below are T cell receptor beta chains from one sample, sequenced in a study of T cells after yellow fever vaccination. TCRdb redid the calling of the 5' RACE reads with MiXCR, one entry per CDR3 protein. The data show around 67,000 distinct CDR3 sequences, roughly 6.9% seen once. Sequences were derived from CD8+ T cells sorted from PBMCs, sampled around 5 days after the first yellow fever vaccination. Receptors originate from a man aged 18 to 35 who received the YFV17D yellow fever vaccine. Both conserved end residues are part of each CDR3. D genes are given only for firm matches. Expanded clones get a size class; other rows say once, few or many, or leave the size out.

TRBV4-3	few	TRBJ2-1	TRBD2	CASSQAVLAGGTEQFF	TGCGCCAGCAGCCAAGCCGTCCTAGCGGGGGGGACCGAGCAGTTCTTC
TRBV4-3	NA	TRBJ2-1	TRBD2	CASSQVGTSVLYNEQFF	TGCGCCAGCAGCCAAGTCGGGACTAGCGTCCTTTACAATGAGCAGTTCTTC
TRBV24-1	many	TRBJ2-3	NA	CATSSTENTDTQYF	TGTGCCACCAGTTCGACAGAGAACACAGATACGCAGTATTTT
TRBV5-1	many	TRBJ2-4	NA	CASSRGQGLLNIQYF	TGCGCCAGCAGTAGAGGACAGGGACTATTGAACATTCAGTACTTC
TRBV15	many	TRBJ1-1	NA	CATSRDLNTEAFF	TGTGCCACCAGCAGAGACCTGAACACTGAAGCTTTCTTT
TRBV4-1	many	TRBJ2-3	TRBD2	CASSQEPGGPGTDTQYF	TGCGCCAGCAGCCAAGAACCGGGGGGACCAGGCACAGATACGCAGTATTTT
TRBV9	NA	TRBJ2-3	NA	CASSVERVGVGGTDTQYF	TGTGCCAGCAGCGTAGAGAGGGTTGGGGTTGGTGGGACAGATACGCAGTATTTT
TRBV6-2/TRBV6-3	NA	TRBJ2-5	TRBD1	CASSYRPGTESYQETQYF	TGTGCCAGCAGTTACCGGCCCGGGACAGAATCCTACCAAGAGACCCAGTACTTC
TRBV15	many	TRBJ2-1	NA	CATSRGNEQFF	TGTGCCACCAGCAGAGGCAATGAGCAGTTCTTC
TRBV7-9	many	TRBJ2-1	TRBD2	CASSLFAGGGGEQFF	TGTGCCAGCAGCTTGTTTGCGGGGGGCGGTGGTGAGCAGTTCTTC
TRBV4-2	many	TRBJ1-3	NA	CASSQEMGSGNTIYF	TGTGCCAGCAGCCAAGAGATGGGCTCTGGAAACACCATATATTTT
TRBV7-9	many	TRBJ2-7	NA	CASSLDRPYEQYF	TGTGCCAGCAGCTTAGACAGACCCTACGAGCAGTACTTC
TRBV5-1	many	TRBJ2-1	NA	CASHQRYSYNEQFF	TGCGCCAGCCACCAGCGGTATTCCTACAATGAGCAGTTCTTC
TRBV11-3	few	TRBJ2-6	NA	CASSVSGRGANVLTF	TGTGCCAGCAGCGTTAGTGGGAGAGGGGCCAACGTCCTGACTTTC
TRBV19	NA	TRBJ2-3	TRBD2	CASSAGLGPHDTQYF	TGTGCCAGTAGTGCTGGACTAGGTCCCCACGATACGCAGTATTTT
TRBV7-2	few	TRBJ2-1	NA	CASRQTARDSFNEQFF	TGTGCCAGCAGGCAAACCGCTCGGGACTCCTTCAATGAGCAGTTCTTC
TRBV5-1	NA	TRBJ2-7	NA	CASSLPRESSYEQYF	TGCGCCAGCAGCTTGCCACGTGAGAGCTCCTACGAGCAGTACTTC
TRBV11-1	few	TRBJ2-1	NA	CASSSSLWEGGGDEQFF	TGTGCCAGCAGCTCCTCCCTATGGGAGGGGGGCGGGGATGAGCAGTTCTTC
TRBV7-2	NA	TRBJ2-7	NA	CASSLAGDETYEQYF	TGTGCCAGCAGCTTAGCGGGGGACGAGACCTACGAGCAGTACTTC
TRBV6-5	NA	TRBJ2-1	TRBD2	CASSYSVTGGRDEQFF	TGTGCCAGCAGTTACTCAGTAACGGGGGGGCGGGATGAGCAGTTCTTC
TRBV6-5	few	TRBJ2-3	NA	CASSYSLPIDTQYF	TGTGCCAGCAGTTACTCGCTTCCCATAGATACGCAGTATTTT
TRBV7-2	few	TRBJ2-7	NA	CASSSLTGPRPPYEQYF	TGTGCCAGCAGCTCGCTCACAGGGCCTCGACCTCCCTACGAGCAGTACTTC
TRBV7-9	few	TRBJ1-4	NA	CASSSPDEATNEKLFF	TGTGCCAGCAGCTCCCCGGATGAGGCAACTAATGAAAAACTGTTTTTT
TRBV20-1	NA	TRBJ2-4	NA	CSAGSFRNIQYF	TGCAGTGCTGGTTCTTTTCGAAACATTCAGTACTTC
TRBV2	few	TRBJ2-3	NA	CASSSPLDTQYF	TGTGCCAGCAGTTCCCCGTTGGATACGCAGTATTTT
TRBV5-1	many	TRBJ1-1	NA	CASSLAMLSNTEAFF	TGCGCCAGCAGCTTGGCAATGCTATCGAACACTGAAGCTTTCTTT
TRBV5-1	many	TRBJ1-1	NA	CASSLQGRSTEAFF	TGCGCCAGCAGCTTACAGGGTCGTTCCACTGAAGCTTTCTTT
TRBV19	few	TRBJ2-1	NA	CASRMDSLLHNEQFF	TGTGCCAGTAGGATGGACTCTCTACTTCACAATGAGCAGTTCTTC
TRBV5-1	many	TRBJ2-2	NA	CASSLVREWANTGELFF	TGCGCCAGCAGCTTGGTGAGAGAATGGGCGAACACCGGGGAGCTGTTTTTT
TRBV5-5	NA	TRBJ2-1	NA	CASSLGDPEQFF	TGTGCCAGCAGCTTGGGGGATCCCGAGCAGTTCTTC
TRBV7-9	NA	TRBJ2-3	TRBD1	CASSLDRGTDTQYF	TGTGCCAGCAGCTTAGACAGGGGAACAGATACGCAGTATTTT
TRBV5-1	few	TRBJ2-3	TRBD2	CASSLDRQRGGADTQYF	TGCGCCAGCAGCTTGGATAGACAACGGGGAGGGGCAGATACGCAGTATTTT
TRBV12-3/TRBV12-4	many	TRBJ1-3	NA	CASRLGNTIYF	TGTGCCAGCCGACTAGGAAACACCATATATTTT
TRBV6-2/TRBV6-3	few	TRBJ2-1	NA	CASNSGTPILNEQFF	TGTGCCAGCAATTCAGGAACCCCTATTCTCAATGAGCAGTTCTTC
TRBV5-1	many	TRBJ1-2	NA	CASSVTSGGRGYTF	TGCGCCAGCAGCGTAACATCGGGGGGCCGTGGCTACACCTTC
TRBV2	NA	TRBJ1-6	NA	CASSASSYNSPLHF	TGTGCCAGCAGTGCAAGCTCCTATAATTCACCCCTCCACTTT
TRBV19	few	TRBJ1-6	TRBD1	CASTPDRGRGPLHF	TGTGCCAGTACCCCGGACAGGGGGCGTGGACCCCTCCACTTT
TRBV6-1	NA	TRBJ2-2	TRBD2	CASRADRGGTGELFF	TGTGCCAGCAGGGCAGACCGGGGAGGGACCGGGGAGCTGTTTTTT
TRBV27	many	TRBJ2-5	NA	CASSSPDWGQETQYF	TGTGCCAGCAGTTCCCCCGACTGGGGCCAAGAGACCCAGTACTTC
TRBV5-4	few	TRBJ2-1	NA	CASSWGGLHNEQFF	TGTGCCAGCAGCTGGGGGGGCCTACACAATGAGCAGTTCTTC
TRBV24-1	NA	TRBJ2-4	NA	CATSDSTPGQGLLAKNIQYF	TGTGCCACCAGTGATTCCACACCTGGACAGGGACTACTAGCCAAAAACATTCAGTACTTC
TRBV19	many	TRBJ2-1	NA	CASSTRAGEVEQFF	TGTGCCAGTAGTACCCGGGCCGGAGAGGTTGAGCAGTTCTTC
TRBV3-1	few	TRBJ1-1	NA	CASSQGEGVLNTEAFF	TGTGCCAGCAGCCAAGGAGAGGGGGTGCTGAACACTGAAGCTTTCTTT
TRBV4-1	few	TRBJ2-5	NA	CASSQDLEQAQETQYF	TGCGCCAGCAGCCAAGACCTGGAGCAGGCCCAAGAGACCCAGTACTTC
TRBV4-1	few	TRBJ2-3	TRBD2	CASSQLLAGSTDTQYF	TGCGCCAGCAGCCAATTACTAGCGGGGAGCACAGATACGCAGTATTTT
TRBV5-1	many	TRBJ2-1	TRBD2	CASSPELAGGDNEQFF	TGCGCCAGCAGCCCGGAACTAGCGGGGGGGGACAATGAGCAGTTCTTC
TRBV20-1	few	TRBJ1-2	NA	CSARGAGFRYGYTF	TGCAGTGCTAGGGGCGCGGGATTTCGCTATGGCTACACCTTC
TRBV5-4	few	TRBJ1-2	NA	CASSSGWGYTF	TGTGCCAGCAGCTCAGGATGGGGCTACACCTTC
TRBV27	NA	TRBJ1-6	TRBD1	CASNWQGAWNSPLHF	TGTGCCAGCAATTGGCAGGGGGCTTGGAATTCACCCCTCCACTTT
TRBV21-1	many	TRBJ2-1	NA	CASSKVWESCSYNEQFF	TGTGCCAGCAGCAAAGTGTGGGAAAGTTGCTCCTACAATGAGCAGTTCTTC
TRBV7-9	many	TRBJ2-1	TRBD2	CASQGRGVSSYNEQFF	TGTGCCAGCCAGGGGCGGGGGGTAAGCTCCTACAATGAGCAGTTCTTC
TRBV5-1	few	TRBJ2-3	NA	CASSLFTLGTDTQYF	TGCGCCAGCAGCTTGTTCACCTTGGGCACAGATACGCAGTATTTT
TRBV4-2	many	TRBJ2-2	TRBD2	CASSHPLIGGAGELFF	TGTGCCAGCAGCCATCCTCTTATCGGGGGGGCCGGGGAGCTGTTTTTT
TRBV4-1	few	TRBJ1-1	NA	CASSHLSAPEAFF	TGCGCCAGCAGCCACTTGTCTGCCCCTGAAGCTTTCTTT
TRBV7-9	NA	TRBJ2-1	NA	CASRLSGSEQFF	TGTGCCAGCAGATTAAGCGGTTCTGAGCAGTTCTTC
TRBV7-6	few	TRBJ1-1	TRBD1	CASSLTDRANTEAFF	TGTGCCAGCAGCTTAACGGACAGGGCGAACACTGAAGCTTTCTTT
TRBV19	few	TRBJ2-1	TRBD1	CASSDSTGTGQFF	TGTGCCAGTAGTGATTCCACCGGGACAGGTCAGTTCTTC
TRBV5-6	few	TRBJ2-7	NA	CASSLGSGLDEQYF	TGTGCCAGCAGCTTGGGTTCCGGTCTGGACGAGCAGTACTTC
TRBV4-2	NA	TRBJ1-5	NA	CASSQEEGNQPQHF	TGTGCCAGCAGCCAAGAAGAGGGTAATCAGCCCCAGCATTTT